This is a list of T cell receptor beta chains from one sample in a study of metastatic and nonmetastatic thyroid tumors. MiXCR reprocessed the PCR reads for TCRdb. The sample lists around 65,000 clones; 12% to 15% were seen once. Sequenced material: blood. These receptors were taken from a male donor with papillary thyroid cancer or a benign thyroid nodule (not recorded which). Some clones in this sample may be carry-over from other donors' samples. Both conserved end residues are part of each CDR3. Fields, in order: clone size, D gene, J gene, V gene, CDR3 protein, CDR3 DNA. D genes are given only for firm matches. Only some rows state a clone size, as once, few, many or a class for expanded clones.

many | TRBD1 | TRBJ2-7 | TRBV7-9 | CASSLPGGTYEQYF | TGTGCCAGCAGCTTACCAGGGGGTACTTACGAGCAGTACTTC
many | TRBD2 | TRBJ2-4 | TRBV4-2 | CASSQWRESLAKNIQYF | TGTGCCAGCAGCCAATGGCGGGAGAGTCTAGCCAAAAACATTCAGTACTTC
many | NA | TRBJ1-5 | TRBV4-2 | CASSQDVAGESQPQHF | TGTGCCAGCAGCCAAGATGTTGCAGGGGAAAGTCAGCCCCAGCATTTT
many | TRBD2 | TRBJ2-7 | TRBV7-6 | CASSLPRTSGSKYEQYF | TGTGCCAGCAGCTTGCCCCGGACTAGCGGGAGCAAGTACGAGCAGTACTTC
many | NA | TRBJ2-3 | TRBV10-2 | CASSLQGGGTTDTQYF | TGCGCCAGCAGTCTACAGGGAGGGGGGACCACAGATACGCAGTATTTT
many | TRBD1 | TRBJ1-3 | TRBV30 | CAWETGGNTIYF | TGTGCCTGGGAGACAGGGGGAAACACCATATATTTT
many | TRBD2 | TRBJ2-5 | TRBV12-3/TRBV12-4 | CASSSRTSGRAGETQYF | TGTGCCAGCAGTTCGAGGACTAGCGGGAGGGCCGGTGAGACCCAGTACTTC
many | NA | TRBJ2-7 | TRBV5-1 | CASSPGSGAREQYF | TGCGCCAGCAGCCCCGGATCGGGGGCGAGGGAGCAGTACTTC
NA | NA | TRBJ2-1 | TRBV7-8 | CASSQGQGWYEQFF | TGTGCCAGCAGCCAAGGGCAGGGGTGGTATGAGCAGTTCTTC
many | NA | TRBJ2-1 | TRBV9 | CASSVSKGLSSYNEQFF | TGTGCCAGCAGCGTTAGTAAGGGACTCTCCTCCTACAATGAGCAGTTCTTC
many | TRBD2 | TRBJ2-3 | TRBV20-1 | CSARLSGTGAFRADTQYF | TGCAGTGCTAGACTCAGCGGGACTGGGGCCTTTAGGGCAGATACGCAGTATTTT
many | NA | TRBJ1-5 | TRBV19 | CASSTSLGSNQPQHF | TGTGCCAGTAGTACTTCCCTAGGCAGCAATCAGCCCCAGCATTTT
few | TRBD1 | TRBJ1-1 | TRBV6-5 | CASSYSPGQGVPEFFF | TGTGCCAGCAGTTACTCGCCGGGACAGGGTGTTCCTGAATTTTTCTTT
many | NA | TRBJ2-5 | TRBV4-1 | CASSQDQGTIQETQYF | TGCGCCAGCAGCCAAGATCAAGGGACAATACAAGAGACCCAGTACTTC
many | NA | TRBJ2-1 | TRBV2 | CASSTRIAVGDEQFF | TGTGCCAGCAGTACTCGAATTGCGGTGGGGGATGAGCAGTTCTTC
many | NA | TRBJ1-2 | TRBV9 | CASSVGEGGRVYGYTF | TGTGCCAGCAGCGTAGGGGAGGGGGGCAGGGTCTATGGCTACACCTTC
many | NA | TRBJ2-7 | TRBV6-1 | CASQDSTPRQYF | TGTGCCAGCCAAGACAGTACCCCACGGCAGTACTTC
few | TRBD2 | TRBJ2-7 | TRBV6-1 | CASSRTSGGTYEQYF | TGTGCCAGCAGTAGAACTAGCGGGGGCACCTACGAGCAGTACTTC
many | TRBD2 | TRBJ2-7 | TRBV4-2 | CASSNLGAGRRHYEQYF | TGTGCCAGCAGCAACCTTGGGGCCGGGAGGCGGCACTACGAGCAGTACTTC
NA | TRBD2 | TRBJ2-2 | TRBV27 | CASSFLVTWTSGRSDGELFF | TGTGCCAGCAGTTTCCTCGTAACCTGGACTAGCGGGAGGTCGGACGGGGAGCTGTTTTTT
many | NA | TRBJ1-1 | TRBV10-2 | CASSEPGSLGTEAFF | TGCGCCAGCAGTGAACCCGGGTCTCTCGGGACTGAAGCTTTCTTT
NA | NA | TRBJ1-1 | TRBV20-1 | CSAAWGSTEAFF | TGCAGTGCTGCTTGGGGATCCACTGAAGCTTTCTTT
few | NA | TRBJ2-5 | TRBV10-3 | CAISGPGKGAYQETQYF | TGTGCCATCAGTGGGCCCGGGAAAGGGGCCTATCAAGAGACCCAGTACTTC
NA | TRBD2 | TRBJ2-1 | TRBV12-3/TRBV12-4 | CASSPSSPSGVPVDNEQFF | TGTGCCAGCAGTCCCTCCTCGCCTAGCGGGGTACCCGTTGACAATGAGCAGTTCTTC
NA | TRBD2 | TRBJ2-2 | TRBV20-1 | CSSSGASGNTGELFF | TGCAGTTCTAGTGGCGCTAGCGGCAACACCGGGGAGCTGTTTTTT
many | TRBD2 | TRBJ2-3 | TRBV7-3 | CASRLAGTDTQYF | TGTGCCAGCAGGCTAGCGGGCACAGATACGCAGTATTTT
many | TRBD1 | TRBJ1-2 | TRBV28 | CASSQGDNYGYTF | TGTGCCAGCAGCCAGGGGGACAACTATGGCTACACCTTC
many | NA | TRBJ1-1 | TRBV10-1 | CAWYPGTAFF | TGCGCCTGGTACCCAGGGACAGCTTTCTTT
many | NA | TRBJ2-1 | TRBV19 | CASSIFGGTSYNEQFF | TGTGCCAGTAGTATTTTCGGCGGGACATCCTACAATGAGCAGTTCTTC
many | TRBD2 | TRBJ2-3 | TRBV2 | CASSGYSGLLAGLSTDTQYF | TGTGCCAGCAGTGGGTATAGTGGATTGCTAGCGGGACTTAGCACAGATACGCAGTATTTT
many | NA | TRBJ2-1 | TRBV5-1 | CASSPYTNRDGEFF | TGCGCCAGCAGCCCCTACACTAATCGGGATGGCGAGTTCTTC
many | TRBD1 | TRBJ2-7 | TRBV7-9 | CASSKSLDREGEQYF | TGTGCCAGCAGCAAATCCTTAGACAGGGAAGGCGAGCAGTACTTC
many | NA | TRBJ2-7 | TRBV4-3 | CASSQDKGEFHEQYF | TGCGCCAGCAGCCAAGATAAGGGGGAGTTCCACGAGCAGTACTTC